Listed here are 32 T cell receptor beta chains from one sample, sequenced in a study of CD8 T cells in ankylosing spondylitis. TCRdb fed the 5' RACE reads into MiXCR, producing one record per CDR3 protein. The repertoire holds 150,000 to 250,000 distinct CDR3 sequences, with around 13% as singletons. Sequenced: blood, either unsorted or a sorted T cell fraction (not recorded which). The receptors originated from a male donor with ankylosing spondylitis or in good health (not recorded which).

V and J are TRBV5-1 and TRBJ1-1; tentatively, D is TRBD1 (5 bases). The CDR3 has 14 amino acids. Trimming pared 4 bases from V and 3 bases from J, leaving 13 bases between. The germline CDR1 and CDR2 sequences are SGHRS and YFSETQ. CDR3 residues: CASSHPGRDTEAFF. CDR3 coding DNA: TGCGCCAGCAGCCATCCAGGGAGGGACACTGAAGCTTTCTTT.

A few counts support this clonotype. The genes are TRBV5-1 and TRBJ2-5; no definite D call. Germline values: CDR1 SGHRS, CDR2 YFSETQ. The V end lost 3 bases, the J end lost 0 bases, and 6 bases lay between the germline ends. This CDR3 has 13 residues. The CDR3 loop reads CASSSLYQETQYF. DNA of the CDR3: TGCGCCAGCAGCTCCCTGTACCAAGAGACCCAGTACTTC.

The rearrangement uses TRBV4-1 and TRBJ1-5, with 9 bases fitting TRBD1. Germline CDR1 and CDR2: MGHRA and YSYEKL. The CDR3 extends over 15 amino acids. Trimming removed 4 bases from V and 7 bases from J; junction bases left unmatched: 8. This CDR3 reads CASSLPGQGRQPQHF. In DNA form, the CDR3 reads TGCGCCAGCAGCCTTCCCGGACAGGGGAGGCAGCCCCAGCATTTT.

This clonotype occurred a few times. The chain couples TRBV6-5 to TRBJ1-2, with TRBD1 matching 9 bases. Germline CDR1 reads MNHEY; CDR2 reads SVGAGI. The CDR3 spans 16 residues. With V trimmed by 2 bases and J by 2 bases, 6 bases remained unmatched. The CDR3 loop reads CASSYRHRGRNYGYTF. CDR3 nucleotide sequence: TGTGCCAGCAGTTACCGACACAGGGGGCGAAACTATGGCTACACCTTC.

This clonotype was seen many times. This chain links TRBV27 with TRBJ2-1; TRBD1 matches 12 bases. Trimming at V came to 6 bases and at J to 4 bases, leaving 4 bases not matched to a gene. The CDR3 covers 15 residues. The V gene's germline CDR1 is MNHEY and CDR2 SMNVEV (reference sequence). CDR3 in DNA: TGTGCCAGCAGCCCGGGACAGGGGGCTTACAATGAGCAGTTCTTC. Amino acids: CASSPGQGAYNEQFF.

This clonotype was counted between two and nine times. In nucleotides, the CDR3 is TGTGCCAGCAGTCCTTCGCCTCTTGTTACTTTCTATGGCTACACCTTC. Translation gives CASSPSPLVTFYGYTF. The chain employs TRBV27 and TRBJ1-2, with D unresolved. The CDR3 contains 16 residues. Trimming left V 5 bases short and J 4 bases short, with 20 bases between. Germline CDR1 and CDR2: MNHEY and SMNVEV (reference sequence).

V is TRBV30 and J is TRBJ1-1; D gene ambiguous. Germline CDR1 reads GTSNPN; CDR2 reads SVGIG (reference sequence). Trimming removed 1 base at V and 0 bases at J, with 12 bases between. The length of the CDR3 is 15 residues. The CDR3 spells CAWSEGLTMNTEAFF. CDR3 nucleotides: TGTGCCTGGAGTGAAGGGTTAACCATGAACACTGAAGCTTTCTTT.

The rearrangement links TRBV11-2 to TRBJ1-2, with TRBD1 identical over 9 bases. This CDR3 is 15 amino acids long. From germline, CDR1 is SGHAT and CDR2 FQNNGV. Losses at the gene ends were 5 bases for V and 5 bases for J; bases not matched to a gene: 9. CDR3 sequence: CASSPTPTGGYGYTF. For the CDR3, the DNA is TGTGCCAGCAGCCCCACCCCGACAGGGGGATATGGCTACACCTTC. Using reference TRBV11-2 and TRBJ1-2 for the parts outside the CDR3, the full variable domain is EAGVAQSPRYKIIEKRQSVAFWCNPISGHATLYWYQQILGQGPKLLIQFQNNGVVDDSQLPKDRFSAERLKGVDSTLKIQPAKLEDSAVYLCASSPTPTGGYGYTFGSGTRLTVV.

About this clonotype: With a much larger clone just one base away, this may be a read error. The rearrangement uses TRBV14 and TRBJ2-1; TRBD1 might be the D (7 bases). CDR1 and CDR2 (germline): SGHDN, FVKESK. CDR3 length: 15 residues. The CDR3 DNA reads as TGTGCCAGCAGCCAAGACAGGGGGGCCTACAGTGAGCAGTTCTTC. It specifies CASSQDRGAYSEQFF.

A few counts support this clonotype. The V gene is TRBV5-1, the J gene TRBJ2-1; TRBD2 matches at 13 bases. Trimming at V came to 0 bases and at J to 0 bases, leaving 6 bases not matched to a gene. Germline loops: CDR1 SGHRS, CDR2 YFSETQ. The CDR3 runs 19 residues. CDR3 region: CASSLVGTSGIYSYNEQFF. The CDR3 region has the DNA TGCGCCAGCAGCTTGGTTGGGACTAGCGGGATTTACTCCTACAATGAGCAGTTCTTC. Combining the CDR3 with reference TRBV5-1 and TRBJ2-1 gives the whole variable domain KAGVTQTPRYLIKTRGQQVTLSCSPISGHRSVSWYQQTPGQGLQFLFEYFSETQRNKGNFPGRFSGRQFSNSRSEMNVSTLELGDSALYLCASSLVGTSGIYSYNEQFFGPGTRLTVL.

The chain couples TRBV7-9 to TRBJ1-1, with a possible D match to TRBD1 (5 bases). Germline V CDR1 and CDR2: SEHNR, FQNEAQ (reference sequence). V was trimmed by 2 bases and J by 0 bases, leaving 10 bases between them. This CDR3 is 15 amino acids long. The CDR3 DNA reads as TGTGCCAGCAGCTTATGGGACGGAGTGAACACTGAAGCTTTCTTT. Translating gives CASSLWDGVNTEAFF.

The CDR3 is CASSSGTGSNEQFF. CDR3 coding DNA: TGTGCCAGCAGCTCCGGGACAGGGTCCAATGAGCAGTTCTTC. The chain links TRBV12-3 or TRBV12-4 to TRBJ2-1; 9 positions match TRBD1. This CDR3 spans 14 amino acids. V lost 6 bases, J lost 6 bases, and 6 bases stayed unmatched.

V and J are TRBV19 and TRBJ2-7; D possibly uses TRBD1 or TRBD2 (6 bases each). The germline V and J ends were trimmed by 6 bases and 7 bases, with 16 bases remaining between them. Germline CDR1 and CDR2: LNHDA and SQIVND (reference sequence). CDR3 size: 13 residues. CDR3 coding DNA: TGTGCCAGTAGGGACGACCGAGGGGGGGAGCAGTACTTC. This codes for CASRDDRGGEQYF.

V usage is TRBV20-1 and J usage is TRBJ2-2; D is uncertain. Between the trimmed V and J ends, which lost 6 bases and 1 base, there was a span of 15 bases. The CDR3 sequence is 15 residues long. Looked up from germline, CDR1 is DFQATT and CDR2 is SNEGSKA (reference sequence). CDR3 sequence: CSATGPRGNTGELFF. CDR3 sequence (DNA): TGCAGTGCGACCGGGCCCCGAGGGAACACCGGGGAGCTGTTTTTT.

This rearrangement joins TRBV10-3 to TRBJ1-1; D is unresolved. Per germline, CDR1 ENHRY and CDR2 SYGVKD. V was cut by 2 bases and J by 4 bases, with 14 bases left in between. The CDR3 totals 15 residues. DNA of the CDR3: TGTGCCATCAGTGAGAGTAGTTTCTCTGGCACTGAAGCTTTCTTT. Its translation: CAISESSFSGTEAFF.

The sample holds many counts of this clonotype. The chain links TRBV4-1 to TRBJ2-3; weak D call: TRBD2 (5 bases). The CDR3 covers 15 residues. The V and J ends lost 0 bases and 7 bases respectively, with 14 bases between them. The V gene's germline CDR1 is MGHRA and CDR2 YSYEKL. This chain's CDR3 is CASSQDRGLYNTQYF. CDR3 DNA sequence: TGCGCCAGCAGCCAAGATCGCGGACTTTATAATACGCAGTATTTT.

This clonotype was seen more than once but under ten times. This chain links TRBV11-2 with TRBJ1-2; D might be TRBD1 (5 bases). CDR1 and CDR2 (germline): SGHAT, FQNNGV. With 4 bases removed from V and 5 bases from J, the gap between germline ends came to 11 bases. CDR3 length: 13 amino acids. The CDR3 loop is CASSSGTTYGYTF. The CDR3 DNA follows: TGTGCCAGCAGCTCCGGGACCACTTATGGCTACACCTTC.

The rearrangement joins TRBV9 to TRBJ2-7; no firm D call. Germline lookup yields CDR1 SGDLS and CDR2 YYNGEE. The V and J ends lost 3 bases and 7 bases respectively, with 14 bases between them. The CDR3 loop spans 13 amino acids. CDR3 protein: CASSAPGHEEQYF. Written as DNA, the CDR3 is TGTGCCAGCAGCGCCCCGGGCCACGAAGAGCAGTACTTC.

This clonotype was observed a handful of times. In nucleotides, the CDR3 is TGTGCCAGCAGCCGCGGGGGCCCAGGTACTGAAGCTTTCTTT. It yields the protein CASSRGGPGTEAFF. V and J are TRBV5-5 and TRBJ1-1, with D perhaps TRBD1 (6 bases). The V end lost 4 bases, the J end lost 5 bases, and 15 bases lay between the germline ends. Germline lookup yields CDR1 SGHKS and CDR2 YYEKEE (reference sequence). This CDR3 is 14 amino acids long. The whole variable domain, remainder taken from reference TRBV5-5 and TRBJ1-1, is DAGVTQSPTHLIKTRGQQVTLRCSPISGHKSVSWYQQVLGQGPQFIFQYYEKEERGRGNFPDRFSARQFPNYSSELNVNALLLGDSALYLCASSRGGPGTEAFFGQGTRLTVV.

The chain uses TRBV11-2 and TRBJ1-5; D remains unclear. The CDR3 runs to 16 residues. V lost 3 bases and J lost 1, with 13 bases in between. Germline V gives CDR1 SGHAT, CDR2 FQNNGV. DNA of the CDR3: TGTGCCAGCAGCTTGCGGACCGTGGAAAGCAATCAGCCCCAGCATTTT. Protein product: CASSLRTVESNQPQHF.

This clonotype was recorded at least ten times. The chain uses TRBV10-3 and TRBJ2-7; D possibly corresponds to TRBD1 (7 bases). The V gene lost 9 bases and the J gene lost 0 bases, with 12 bases spanning the gap. The CDR3 runs to 13 residues. Germline CDR1 reads ENHRY; CDR2 reads SYGVKD. Here the CDR3 reads CAIQGGLSYEQYF. In nucleotides, the CDR3 is TGTGCCATTCAGGGGGGCCTCTCCTACGAGCAGTACTTC.

This clonotype occurred many times. The gene calls are TRBV27 and TRBJ2-3; D call uncertain. Germline V CDR1 and CDR2: MNHEY, SMNVEV (reference sequence). V was trimmed by 6 bases and J by 5 bases, leaving 6 bases between them. The CDR3 sequence is 11 residues long. The CDR3 DNA sequence: TGTGCCAGCAGAACCGGAGATACGCAGTATTTT. Translation: CASRTGDTQYF.

This clonotype showed up just a few times. The chain combines TRBV19 with TRBJ1-2; the D gene is possibly TRBD1 (5 bases). From germline, CDR1 is LNHDA and CDR2 SQIVND (reference sequence). The CDR3 consists of 14 residues. The V end was cut by 5 bases, the J end by 2 bases, with 12 bases between. The CDR3 sequence: CASSLGRDNYGYTF. The CDR3 bases are TGTGCCAGTAGTCTTGGCAGGGACAACTATGGCTACACCTTC.

This clonotype appeared a few times. This sequence joins TRBV10-2 and TRBJ2-1, with no clear D. Trimming shortened V by 3 bases and J by 8 bases, and 8 bases separated the two germline ends. Germline loops: CDR1 WSHSY, CDR2 SAAADI. The CDR3 is 12 residues long. The CDR3 protein is CASSDSRDEQFF. In DNA, the CDR3 is TGCGCCAGCAGTGATTCCCGCGATGAGCAGTTCTTC.

This clonotype was detected a few times. The rearrangement uses TRBV6-1 and TRBJ2-7; D call uncertain. CDR3 length: 12 residues. CDR1 and CDR2 from the germline V gene are MNHNS and SASEGT. V lost 5 bases, J lost 7 bases, and 12 bases lay in between. In DNA, the CDR3 is TGTGCCAGCAGTCACCCCTTGGGGGAGCAGTACTTC. It encodes CASSHPLGEQYF.

In its sample, this clonotype was seen a few times. The chain links TRBV18 to TRBJ1-1; TRBD1 matches 8 bases. CDR1 and CDR2 from the germline V gene are KGHSH and LQKENI. The CDR3 is 14 amino acids. V lost 3 bases and J lost 5; bases outside the gene matches: 5. CDR3 in DNA: TGTGCCAGCTCACCTCTGGACAGGGTGACTGAAGCTTTCTTT. Translating it yields CASSPLDRVTEAFF.

V and J are TRBV21-1 and TRBJ1-2; TRBD1 is the table's D call, not checked against the DNA. TRBV21-1 is deemed a pseudogene. This CDR3 region has 17 residues. This CDR3 reads CASSPGTGVMANYGYTF. The CDR3 DNA sequence: TGTGCCAGCAGCCCGGGGACAGGGGTCATGGCTAACTATGGCTACACCTTC.

V is TRBV29-1 and J is TRBJ2-2; D remains unclear. This CDR3 region has 15 residues. The germline CDR1 and CDR2 sequences are SQVTM and ANQGSEA. V lost 0 bases and J 2 bases, leaving 10 bases between the germline ends. DNA of the CDR3: TGCAGCGTTGAAGATCAAAGGCAAAACACCGGGGAGCTGTTTTTT. Amino acids: CSVEDQRQNTGELFF.

This clonotype showed up just a few times. This chain links TRBV7-7 with TRBJ2-1; D is possibly TRBD1 (5 bases). The V gene lost 4 bases and the J gene lost 8 bases, with 12 bases spanning the gap. The CDR3 spans 13 residues. Looked up from germline, CDR1 is SSHAT and CDR2 is FNYEAQ (reference sequence). The CDR3 nucleotides read TGTGCCAGCAGCTCCGAGTGGGGCGATGAGCAGTTCTTC. Translation: CASSSEWGDEQFF.

V is TRBV6-1 and J is TRBJ2-3; D is uncertain. The germline gives CDR1 MNHNS, CDR2 SASEGT. The V end was cut by 6 bases, the J end by 6 bases, with 16 bases between. This CDR3 is built from 14 residues. CDR3 amino acids: CASRLTAYGDTQYF. Here the CDR3 DNA reads TGTGCCAGCAGACTTACAGCGTACGGGGATACGCAGTATTTT.

Many counts were recorded for this clonotype. The chain recombines TRBV12-3 or TRBV12-4 with TRBJ2-1, with 9 bases fitting TRBD2. J was trimmed by 4 bases and V by 3 bases; bases with no gene match: 4. The CDR3 has 15 amino acids. The CDR3 reads CASSLTSGPYNEQFF. As DNA, the CDR3 is TGTGCCAGCAGTTTGACTAGCGGTCCTTACAATGAGCAGTTCTTC.

This clonotype was picked up a small number of times. The chain employs TRBV9 and TRBJ1-1, with a tentative D call TRBD1 (6 bases). Germline V gene data show CDR1 as SGDLS and CDR2 as YYNGEE. Deletions cut 4 bases from V and 6 bases from J, with 13 bases between. There are 13 residues in the CDR3. In DNA form, the CDR3 reads TGTGCCAGCAGCACCTTGGGGGGCGCTGAAGCTTTCTTT. It encodes CASSTLGGAEAFF.